One sample yielded the 22 T cell receptor beta chains listed below, sequenced in a study of CD8 T cells in ankylosing spondylitis. TCRdb re-called the 5' RACE reads through MiXCR, storing one row per CDR3 protein. The table includes 300,000 to 350,000 distinct CDR3 sequences, roughly 20% detected once. Sequenced sample: blood, either unsorted or a sorted T cell fraction (not recorded which). Receptors originate from a female donor with ankylosing spondylitis or in good health (not recorded which).

Only one count was recorded for this clonotype. The chain carries TRBV7-9 and TRBJ2-7, with 9 bases lining up with TRBD1. The CDR3 contains 16 residues. V lost 1 base, J lost 2 bases, and 6 bases stayed unmatched. Germline V lookup: CDR1 SEHNR, CDR2 FQNEAQ (reference sequence). This chain's CDR3 is CASSLVPDRGTYEQYF. DNA for the CDR3: TGTGCCAGCAGCTTAGTGCCGGACAGGGGCACCTACGAGCAGTACTTC.

This clonotype was observed a handful of times. The rearrangement uses TRBV20-1 and TRBJ2-7; 7 nucleotides align to TRBD2. Germline CDR1 is DFQATT and CDR2 is SNEGSKA (reference sequence). V was clipped by 2 bases and J by 3 bases; unmatched bases: 19. This CDR3 contains 18 residues. The CDR3 coding sequence is TGCAGTGCTAGATTATCCTTGGGGGGGTCCTTTGGCAGCTACGAGCAGTACTTC. It translates to CSARLSLGGSFGSYEQYF.

The CDR3 is CASSPLVGGGTEAFF. The CDR3 region has the DNA TGTGCCAGCAGCCCCCTTGTAGGGGGCGGCACTGAAGCTTTCTTT. The chain is built from TRBV7-3 and TRBJ1-1, with TRBD1 identical over 7 bases. Germline trimming cut 5 bases from V and 4 bases from J; bases unmatched to any gene: 10. Germline CDR1 SGHTA, CDR2 FQGTGA. The CDR3 is 15 residues long. The full variable domain, rest sourced from reference TRBV7-3 and TRBJ1-1, is GAGVSQTPSNKVTEKGKYVELRCDPISGHTALYWYRQSLGQGPEFLIYFQGTGAADDSGLPNDRFFAVRPEGSVSTLKIQRTERGDSAVYLCASSPLVGGGTEAFFGQGTRLTVV.

In its sample, this clonotype was seen a few times. J is TRBJ1-2 and V is TRBV29-1; D is undetermined. The CDR3 extends over 13 amino acids. Germline V gives CDR1 SQVTM, CDR2 ANQGSEA. V was shortened by 4 bases and J by 1 base, with 10 bases between the two germline ends. CDR3 loop: CSVVGRYNYGYTF. In DNA, the CDR3 is TGCAGCGTTGTAGGGCGATATAACTATGGCTACACCTTC.

This clonotype appeared a few times. This chain joins TRBV12-3 or TRBV12-4 and TRBJ2-1; D possibly corresponds to TRBD2 (6 bases). The CDR3 consists of 15 residues. Trimming cost V 1 base and J 6 bases, with 13 bases left between them. As DNA, the CDR3 is TGTGCCAGCAGTTTAGGAGCGGGCCTTTCCAATGAGCAGTTCTTC. This encodes CASSLGAGLSNEQFF.

In the case of this clonotype: A junction boundary mismatches the germline segment, possibly from a read error. The CDR3 is CASSLGTGSGANVLTF. Here the CDR3 DNA reads TGTGCCAGCAGCTTAGGGACAGGGTCTGGGGCCAACGTCCTGACTTTC. The V call is TRBV12-3 or TRBV12-4, the J call TRBJ2-6; TRBD1 aligns across 9 bases. CDR3 length: 16 amino acids.

This clonotype was observed many times. The genes are TRBV12-3 or TRBV12-4 and TRBJ2-4, with D possibly matching TRBD1 (6 bases). V lost 1 base and J 6 bases, leaving 7 bases between the germline ends. The CDR3 has 13 residues. This chain's CDR3 is CASSLGDTNIQYF. The CDR3 region has the DNA TGTGCCAGCAGTTTAGGGGACACAAACATTCAGTACTTC.

This clonotype was seen a handful of times. As DNA, the CDR3 is TGTGCCAGCTCACCACCCATTAAACTCTCTGGAAACACCATATATTTT. It encodes CASSPPIKLSGNTIYF. This chain connects TRBV18 to TRBJ1-3; D ambiguous. The CDR3 has 16 amino acids. The V gene lost 0 bases and the J gene lost 0 bases, with 9 bases spanning the gap. CDR1 is KGHSH, CDR2 LQKENI, per germline.

The V gene is TRBV10-3, the J gene TRBJ2-1; D may be TRBD1 or TRBD2 (6 bases each). CDR1 ENHRY and CDR2 SYGVKD come from the germline V gene. Trimming stripped 10 bases from V and 0 bases from J, with 19 bases between. The CDR3 loop spans 16 amino acids. CDR3 in DNA: TGTGCCACTAAAAGGGAAGGGGGGAGCTCCTACAATGAGCAGTTCTTC. Residues: CATKREGGSSYNEQFF.

This clonotype was found a few times. This sequence joins TRBV12-3 or TRBV12-4 and TRBJ1-1; D remains unclear. The CDR3 spans 16 residues. V dropped 3 bases and J dropped 5 bases, with 19 bases sitting between them. The CDR3 region is CASSLEINRWKTEAFF. CDR3 in DNA: TGTGCCAGCAGTTTGGAGATTAACCGGTGGAAAACTGAAGCTTTCTTT.

The chain combines TRBV18 with TRBJ2-7; D possibly corresponds to TRBD2 (5 bases). Trimming pared 3 bases from V and 3 bases from J, leaving 6 bases between. Germline V gene sequence: CDR1 KGHSH, CDR2 LQKENI. This CDR3 region has 12 residues. For the CDR3, the DNA is TGTGCCAGCTCACCCGGGGTCTACGAGCAGTACTTC. Translating it yields CASSPGVYEQYF.

The chain is built from TRBV7-2 and TRBJ2-3; perhaps TRBD2 as D (5 bases). Trimming took 5 bases from V and 4 from J, leaving 16 bases between them. CDR3 length: 15 residues. Germline CDR1 is SGHTA and CDR2 is FQGNSA. The CDR3 here is CASSVGLWNADTQYF. For the CDR3, the DNA is TGTGCCAGCAGCGTCGGACTCTGGAACGCAGATACGCAGTATTTT.

The rearrangement uses TRBV7-2 and TRBJ1-5; tentative D call: TRBD1 (5 bases). The germline V gene has CDR1 SGHTA and CDR2 FQGNSA. Trimming left V 1 base short and J 3 bases short, with 10 bases between. This CDR3 has 15 amino acids. For the CDR3, the DNA is TGTGCCAGCAGCTTAGGGTGGGGGGACAATCAGCCCCAGCATTTT. Its translation is CASSLGWGDNQPQHF.

This clonotype has a count of ten or more. The rearrangement joins TRBV18 to TRBJ2-3; tentatively, D is TRBD1 or TRBD2 (5 bases each). The germline V gene encodes CDR1 KGHSH and CDR2 LQKENI. The CDR3 runs 17 residues. Trimming left V 2 bases short and J 1 base short, with 16 bases between. DNA for the CDR3: TGTGCCAGCTCACCATTATTACCTGGGACGGGCACAGATACGCAGTATTTT. It is translated as CASSPLLPGTGTDTQYF.

This clonotype appeared a few times. The gene calls are TRBV20-1 and TRBJ2-7, with D perhaps matching TRBD1 or TRBD2 (6 bases each). Germline values: CDR1 DFQATT, CDR2 SNEGSKA (reference sequence). V lost 3 bases and J lost 3, with 15 bases in between. This CDR3 has 14 residues. CDR3 sequence: CSASGGGQFYEQYF. The CDR3, as DNA: TGCAGTGCTAGTGGGGGAGGACAGTTCTACGAGCAGTACTTC.

This rearrangement joins TRBV6-5 to TRBJ2-7; 7 bases agree with TRBD2. The CDR3 is 16 residues long. The ends lost 4 bases at V and 6 bases at J; junction bases unmatched: 15. Germline CDR1 and CDR2: MNHEY and SVGAGI. CDR3 sequence reads: CASSFRPLADRGEQYF. The CDR3 DNA follows: TGTGCCAGCAGTTTTAGACCCCTAGCGGATAGGGGCGAGCAGTACTTC.

Details on this clonotype: A clone one base away is much larger, so this may be a read error. V is TRBV12-3 or TRBV12-4 and J is TRBJ1-5; D is undetermined. V lost 3 bases, J lost 3 bases, and 6 bases lay in between. The CDR3 is 13 amino acids. CDR3 sequence: CASSFILNQPQHF. The CDR3 DNA sequence: TGTGCCAGCAGTTTTATTCTCAATCAGCCCCAGCATTTT.

V usage is TRBV7-8 and J usage is TRBJ2-1; 14 bases fit TRBD2. CDR1 is SGHVS and CDR2 is FQNEAQ in the germline V gene. V lost 5 bases and J lost 8; bases outside the gene matches: 5. CDR3 length equals 15 residues. DNA for the CDR3: TGTGCCAGCAGCCTGGGGACTAGCGGGAGCCATGAGCAGTTCTTC. This translates into CASSLGTSGSHEQFF.

The V and J genes are TRBV18 and TRBJ1-1; TRBD1 is a possible D gene (6 bases). The ends were cut back, 2 bases at V and 1 base at J, with 8 bases in the middle. Germline loops: CDR1 KGHSH, CDR2 LQKENI. The CDR3 covers 14 residues. CDR3 protein: CASSPTGWNTEAFF. The DNA of the CDR3 is TGTGCCAGCTCACCAACAGGGTGGAACACTGAAGCTTTCTTT.

The chain employs TRBV9 and TRBJ2-1; 7 bases line up with TRBD2. This CDR3 is 20 amino acids long. Germline V gene lookup returns CDR1 SGDLS and CDR2 YYNGEE. With V trimmed by 0 bases and J by 0 bases, 15 bases remained unmatched. CDR3 protein: CASSVVDTSLAESSYNEQFF. The CDR3 DNA sequence: TGTGCCAGCAGCGTAGTCGACACATCGCTAGCGGAGAGCTCCTACAATGAGCAGTTCTTC. Complete variable domain (other parts from reference TRBV9 and TRBJ2-1): DSGVTQTPKHLITATGQRVTLRCSPRSGDLSVYWYQQSLDQGLQFLIQYYNGEERAKGNILERFSAQQFPDLHSELNLSSLELGDSALYFCASSVVDTSLAESSYNEQFFGPGTRLTVL.

This clonotype was seen more than once but under ten times. The gene calls are TRBV7-2 and TRBJ2-7; 11 bases agree with TRBD2. CDR3 size: 15 residues. Germline-derived CDR1 and CDR2 are SGHTA and FQGNSA. The J segment lost 5 bases and the V segment lost 3 bases, leaving 6 bases of the junction unmatched. The CDR3 protein is CASSFLAGGPHEQYF. The CDR3, as DNA: TGTGCCAGCAGCTTCTTAGCGGGAGGGCCCCACGAGCAGTACTTC.

This clonotype was counted between two and nine times. This chain uses TRBV30 with TRBJ1-1, with a tentative D call TRBD1 (6 bases). The germline gives CDR1 GTSNPN, CDR2 SVGIG (reference sequence). The CDR3 has 12 amino acids. The V end lost 8 bases, the J end lost 1 base, and 11 bases lay between the germline ends. The CDR3 is CALVDRNTEAFF. The CDR3 DNA reads TGTGCCCTCGTGGACAGGAACACTGAAGCTTTCTTT.